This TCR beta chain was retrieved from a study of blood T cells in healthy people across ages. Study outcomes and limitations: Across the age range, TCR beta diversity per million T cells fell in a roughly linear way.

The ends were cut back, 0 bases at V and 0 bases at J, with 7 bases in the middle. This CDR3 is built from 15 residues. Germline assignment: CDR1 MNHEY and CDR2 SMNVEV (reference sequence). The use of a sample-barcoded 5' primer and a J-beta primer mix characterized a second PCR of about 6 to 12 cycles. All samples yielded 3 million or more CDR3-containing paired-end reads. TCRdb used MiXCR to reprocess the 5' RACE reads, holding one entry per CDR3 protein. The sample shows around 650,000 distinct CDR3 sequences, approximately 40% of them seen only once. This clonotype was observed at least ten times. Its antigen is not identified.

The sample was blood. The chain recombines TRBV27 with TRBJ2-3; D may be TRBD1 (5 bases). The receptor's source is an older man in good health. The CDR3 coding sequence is TGTGCCAGCAGTTTATCGAGACAGAGCACAGATACGCAGTATTTT. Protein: CASSLSRQSTDTQYF.